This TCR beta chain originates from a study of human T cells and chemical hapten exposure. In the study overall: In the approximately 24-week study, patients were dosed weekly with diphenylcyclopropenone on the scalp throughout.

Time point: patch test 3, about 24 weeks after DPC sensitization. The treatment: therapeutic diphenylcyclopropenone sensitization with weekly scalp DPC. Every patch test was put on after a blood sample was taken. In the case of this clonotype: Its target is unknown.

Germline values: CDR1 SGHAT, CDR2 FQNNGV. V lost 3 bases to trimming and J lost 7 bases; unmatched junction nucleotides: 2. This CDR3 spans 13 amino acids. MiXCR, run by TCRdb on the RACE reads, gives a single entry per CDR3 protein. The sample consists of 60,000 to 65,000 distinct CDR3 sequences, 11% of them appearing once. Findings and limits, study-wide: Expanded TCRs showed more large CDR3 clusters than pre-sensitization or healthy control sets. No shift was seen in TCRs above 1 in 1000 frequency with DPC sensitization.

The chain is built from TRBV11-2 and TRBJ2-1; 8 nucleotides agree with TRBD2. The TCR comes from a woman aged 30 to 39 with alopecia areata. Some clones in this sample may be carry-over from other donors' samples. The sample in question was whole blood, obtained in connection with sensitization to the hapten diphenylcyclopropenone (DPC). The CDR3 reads CASSFAGGNEQFF. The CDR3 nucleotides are TGTGCCAGCAGCTTTGCGGGAGGAAATGAGCAGTTCTTC.